The clone carrying this T cell receptor beta chain showed up just a few times. Its specificity is unknown. This record belongs to a study of OX40 agonist ivuxolimab in advanced cancers. At the level of the study: Patients were dosed with the agonistic anti-OX40 (CD134) antibody ivuxolimab.

The data were produced by immunoSEQ multiplex PCR, yet TCRdb's version contains in-frame clones alone and is incomplete. The sample holds 15,000 or so clones, 70% to 90% seen once. V was cut by 5 bases and J by 3 bases, with 11 bases left in between. Germline V gene lookup returns CDR1 MNHEY and CDR2 SVGAGI. There are 13 residues in the CDR3. Findings and limits, study-wide: Low clonal expansion, among the lowest seen, marked partial responders at 0.1-3.0 mg/kg. Some patients who did not respond also had low normalized T-cell clonal expansion.

Autoimmune disease history or systemic immunosuppression was exclusionary. The rearrangement uses TRBV6-5 and TRBJ2-7; D gene ambiguous. Here the sequenced sample was CD4+ or CD8+ T cells sorted from blood, taken in a trial of the OX40 agonist ivuxolimab. This TCR was recovered from an adult with an advanced solid tumor such as melanoma, head and neck, liver or kidney cancer. As DNA, the CDR3 is TGTGCCAGCAGTATCGTTCCCGACTACGAGCAGTACTTC. Amino acids: CASSIVPDYEQYF.